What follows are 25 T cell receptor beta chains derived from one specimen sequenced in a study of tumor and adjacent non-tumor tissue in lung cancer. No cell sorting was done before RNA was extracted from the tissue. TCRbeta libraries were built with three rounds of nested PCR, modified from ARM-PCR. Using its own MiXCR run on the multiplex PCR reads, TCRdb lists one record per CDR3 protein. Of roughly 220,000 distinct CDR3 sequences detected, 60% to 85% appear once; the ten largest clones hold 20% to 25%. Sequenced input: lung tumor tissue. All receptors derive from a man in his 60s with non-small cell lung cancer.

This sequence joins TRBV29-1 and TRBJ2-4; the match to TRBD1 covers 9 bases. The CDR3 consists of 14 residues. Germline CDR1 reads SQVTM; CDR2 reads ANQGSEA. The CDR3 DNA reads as TGCAGGGTCCGCCGGGACAGGGAAGGAAGCATTCAGTACTTC. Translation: CRVRRDREGSIQYF.

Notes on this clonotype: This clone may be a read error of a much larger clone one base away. CDR3 nucleotide sequence: TGCAGTGCTATTTTAGCGGCCCACAATGAGCAGTTCTTC. Translated, it gives CSAILAAHNEQFF. The V call is TRBV20-1, the J call TRBJ2-1; D perhaps matches TRBD2 (6 bases). V lost 4 bases, J lost 5 bases, and 12 bases lay in between. Germline V gene sequence: CDR1 DFQATT, CDR2 SNEGSKA (reference sequence). The CDR3 has 13 residues.

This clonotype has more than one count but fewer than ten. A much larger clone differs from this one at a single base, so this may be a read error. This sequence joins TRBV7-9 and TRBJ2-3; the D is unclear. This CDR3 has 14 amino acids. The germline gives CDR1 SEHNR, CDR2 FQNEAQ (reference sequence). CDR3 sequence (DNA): TGTGCCAACAGCTTAGGCGGAGTTACAGATACGCAGTATTTT. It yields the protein CANSLGGVTDTQYF.

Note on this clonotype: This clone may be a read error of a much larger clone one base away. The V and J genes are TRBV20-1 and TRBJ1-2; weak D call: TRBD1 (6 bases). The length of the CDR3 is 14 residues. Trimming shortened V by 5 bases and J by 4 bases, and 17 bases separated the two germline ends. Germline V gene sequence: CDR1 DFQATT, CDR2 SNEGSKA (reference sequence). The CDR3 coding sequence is TGCAGTGCTTTAGCTACAGGGATGGGCTATGGCTACACCTTC. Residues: CSALATGMGYGYTF.

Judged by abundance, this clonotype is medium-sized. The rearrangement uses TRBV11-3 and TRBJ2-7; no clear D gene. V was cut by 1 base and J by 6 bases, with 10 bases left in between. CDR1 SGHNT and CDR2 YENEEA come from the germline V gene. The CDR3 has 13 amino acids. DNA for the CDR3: TGTGCCAGCAGCTTAGGGATGTGGAGCGAGCAGTACTTC. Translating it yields CASSLGMWSEQYF.

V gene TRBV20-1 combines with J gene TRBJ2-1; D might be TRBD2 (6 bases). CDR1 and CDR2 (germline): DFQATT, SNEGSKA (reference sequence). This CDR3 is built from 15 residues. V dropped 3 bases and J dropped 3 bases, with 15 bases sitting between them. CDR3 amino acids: CSARRTNGLYNEQFF. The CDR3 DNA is TGCAGTGCTAGGAGGACTAACGGGCTCTACAATGAGCAGTTCTTC.

The CDR3 loop is CASMGSTDTQYF. CDR3 bases: TGTGCCAGTATGGGGAGCACAGATACGCAGTATTTT. The chain is built from TRBV19 and TRBJ2-3, with no clear D. V shed 7 bases and J shed 0 bases, with 5 bases lying between them. Per germline, CDR1 LNHDA and CDR2 SQIVND (reference sequence). The CDR3 sequence is 12 residues long.

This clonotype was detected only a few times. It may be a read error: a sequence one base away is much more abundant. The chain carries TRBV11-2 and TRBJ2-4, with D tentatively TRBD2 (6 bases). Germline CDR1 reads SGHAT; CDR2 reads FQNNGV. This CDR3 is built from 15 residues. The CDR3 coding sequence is TGTGCCGGCAGCCTGACGGAGGGGAACCCAAACATTCAGTACTTC. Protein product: CAGSLTEGNPNIQYF.

The chain's CDR3 is CASRDPSTDTQYF. The CDR3 region has the DNA TGTGCCAGCCGGGACCCAAGCACAGATACGCAGTATTTT. The V gene is TRBV6-1, the J gene TRBJ2-3, with D perhaps assigned TRBD1 or TRBD2 (5 bases each). Germline loops: CDR1 MNHNS, CDR2 SASEGT. V was shortened by 8 bases and J by 0 bases, with 9 bases between the two germline ends. The CDR3 contains 13 residues.

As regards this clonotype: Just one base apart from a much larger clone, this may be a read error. CDR3 DNA: TGCAGTGATAGAGGTATTAGGACAGATAACTACGAGCAGTACTTC. Residues: CSDRGIRTDNYEQYF. The chain carries TRBV20-1 and TRBJ2-7; D is possibly TRBD1 (6 bases). Per the germline V gene, CDR1 is DFQATT and CDR2 is SNEGSKA (reference sequence). The length of the CDR3 is 15 residues.

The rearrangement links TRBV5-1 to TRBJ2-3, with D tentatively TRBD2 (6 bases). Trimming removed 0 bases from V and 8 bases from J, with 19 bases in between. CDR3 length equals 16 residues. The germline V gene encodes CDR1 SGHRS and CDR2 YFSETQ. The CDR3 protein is CASSLDRGTAWCTQYF. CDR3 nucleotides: TGCGCCAGCAGCTTGGACCGGGGGACGGCATGGTGTACGCAGTATTTT.

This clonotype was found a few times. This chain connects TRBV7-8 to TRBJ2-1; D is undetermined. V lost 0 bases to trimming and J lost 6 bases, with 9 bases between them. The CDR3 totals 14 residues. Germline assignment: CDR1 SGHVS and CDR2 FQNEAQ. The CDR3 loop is CASSLALVINEQFF. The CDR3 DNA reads TGTGCCAGCAGCTTAGCGTTGGTCATCAATGAGCAGTTCTTC. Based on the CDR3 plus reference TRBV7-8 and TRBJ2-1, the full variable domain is GAGVSQSPRYKVAKRGQDVALRCDPISGHVSLFWYQQALGQGPEFLTYFQNEAQLDKSGLPSDRFFAERPEGSVSTLKIQRTQQEDSAVYLCASSLALVINEQFFGPGTRLTVL.

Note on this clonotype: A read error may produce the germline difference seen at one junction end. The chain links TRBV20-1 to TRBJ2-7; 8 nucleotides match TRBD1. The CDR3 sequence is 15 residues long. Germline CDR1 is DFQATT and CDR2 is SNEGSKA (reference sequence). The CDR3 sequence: CNPRDARTGIYEQHF. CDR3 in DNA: TGCAATCCTAGAGATGCCCGGACAGGGATCTACGAGCAGCACTTC.

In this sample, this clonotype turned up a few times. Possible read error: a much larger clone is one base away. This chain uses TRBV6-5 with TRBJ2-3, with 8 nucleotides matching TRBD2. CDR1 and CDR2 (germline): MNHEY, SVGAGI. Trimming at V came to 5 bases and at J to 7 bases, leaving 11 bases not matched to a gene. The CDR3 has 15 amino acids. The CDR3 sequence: CASSQKGLGTNTQYF. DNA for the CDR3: TGTGCCAGCAGTCAAAAGGGACTAGGCACGAATACGCAGTATTTT.

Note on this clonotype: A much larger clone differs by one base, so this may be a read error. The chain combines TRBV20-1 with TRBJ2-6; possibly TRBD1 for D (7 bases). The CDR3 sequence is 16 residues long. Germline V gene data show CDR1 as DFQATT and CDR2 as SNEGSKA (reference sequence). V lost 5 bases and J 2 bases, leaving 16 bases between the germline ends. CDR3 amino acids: CSAGQGEAAGANVLTF. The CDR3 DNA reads TGCAGTGCTGGCCAGGGGGAGGCTGCTGGGGCCAACGTCCTGACTTTC.

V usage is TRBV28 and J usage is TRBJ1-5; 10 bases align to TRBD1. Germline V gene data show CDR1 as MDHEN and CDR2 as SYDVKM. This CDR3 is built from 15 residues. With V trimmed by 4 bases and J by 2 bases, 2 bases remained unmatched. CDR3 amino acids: CASSWGQGCNQPQHF. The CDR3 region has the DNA TGTGCCAGCAGTTGGGGACAGGGGTGCAATCAGCCCCAGCATTTT.

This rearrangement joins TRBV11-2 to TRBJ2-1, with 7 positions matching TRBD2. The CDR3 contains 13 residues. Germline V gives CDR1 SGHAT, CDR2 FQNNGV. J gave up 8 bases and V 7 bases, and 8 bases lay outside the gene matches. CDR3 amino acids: CASILGLEDEQFF. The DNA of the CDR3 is TGTGCCAGCATCCTCGGACTAGAAGATGAGCAGTTCTTC.

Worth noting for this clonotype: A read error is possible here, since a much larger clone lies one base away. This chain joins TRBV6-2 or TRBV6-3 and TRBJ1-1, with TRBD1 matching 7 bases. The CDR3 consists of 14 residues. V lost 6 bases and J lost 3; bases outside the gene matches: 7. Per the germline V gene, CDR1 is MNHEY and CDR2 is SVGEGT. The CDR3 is CASSSSGTDTEAFF. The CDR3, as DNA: TGTGCCAGCAGCAGCTCCGGGACAGACACTGAAGCTTTCTTT.

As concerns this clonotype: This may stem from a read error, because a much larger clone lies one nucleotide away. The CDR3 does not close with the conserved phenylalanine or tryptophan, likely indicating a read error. CDR3 region: CASSQPGTGVDEQFL. In DNA, the CDR3 is TGTGCCAGCAGTCAACCCGGGACAGGGGTCGATGAGCAGTTCCTC. The chain employs TRBV6-5 and TRBJ2-1, with 10 bases lining up with TRBD1. This CDR3 contains 15 residues. The J segment lost 8 bases and the V segment lost 5 bases, leaving 9 bases of the junction unmatched. The germline V gene encodes CDR1 MNHEY and CDR2 SVGAGI.

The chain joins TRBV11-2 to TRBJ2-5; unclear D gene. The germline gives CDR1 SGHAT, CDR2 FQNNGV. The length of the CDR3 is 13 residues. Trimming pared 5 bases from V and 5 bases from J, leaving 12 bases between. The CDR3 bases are TGTGCCAGCAGCATGGAATTTATGGAGACCCAGTACTTC. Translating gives CASSMEFMETQYF.

The CDR3 loop is CSAREKEVGRGAGAFF. CDR3 in DNA: TGCAGTGCTAGAGAAAAGGAGGTAGGGAGAGGAGCTGGAGCTTTCTTT. V and J are TRBV20-1 and TRBJ1-1; D is unresolved. With 0 bases removed from V and 10 bases from J, the gap between germline ends came to 24 bases. The CDR3 extends over 16 amino acids. In germline, CDR1 is DFQATT, CDR2 SNEGSKA (reference sequence).

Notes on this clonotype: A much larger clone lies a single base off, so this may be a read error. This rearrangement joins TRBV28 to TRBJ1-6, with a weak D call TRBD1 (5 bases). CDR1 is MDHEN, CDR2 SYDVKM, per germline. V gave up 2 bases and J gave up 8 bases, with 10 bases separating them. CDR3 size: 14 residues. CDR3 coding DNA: TGTGCCAGCAGTTTAGCAGGGAAGCATTCACCCCTCCACTTT. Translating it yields CASSLAGKHSPLHF.

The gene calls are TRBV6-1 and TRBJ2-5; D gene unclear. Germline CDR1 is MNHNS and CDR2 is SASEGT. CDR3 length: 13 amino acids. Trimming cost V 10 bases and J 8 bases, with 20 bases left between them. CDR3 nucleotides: TGTGCCATCAGACCCCGTGGTGTATTCACCCAGTACTTC. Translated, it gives CAIRPRGVFTQYF.

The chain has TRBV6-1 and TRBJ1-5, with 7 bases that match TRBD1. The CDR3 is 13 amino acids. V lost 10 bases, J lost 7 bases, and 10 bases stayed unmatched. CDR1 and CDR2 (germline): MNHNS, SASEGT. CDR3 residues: CANNEQGRQPQHF. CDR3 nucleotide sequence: TGTGCCAACAATGAACAGGGGAGGCAGCCCCAGCATTTT.

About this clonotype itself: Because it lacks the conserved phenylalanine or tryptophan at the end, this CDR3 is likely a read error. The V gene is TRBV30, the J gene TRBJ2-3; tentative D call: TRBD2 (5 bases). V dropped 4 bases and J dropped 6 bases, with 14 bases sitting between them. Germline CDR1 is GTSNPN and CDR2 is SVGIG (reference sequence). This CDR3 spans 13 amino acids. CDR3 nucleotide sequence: TGTGCCTGGATAGTAGGAGGAGCGGATACGCAGTATTCT. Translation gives CAWIVGGADTQYS.